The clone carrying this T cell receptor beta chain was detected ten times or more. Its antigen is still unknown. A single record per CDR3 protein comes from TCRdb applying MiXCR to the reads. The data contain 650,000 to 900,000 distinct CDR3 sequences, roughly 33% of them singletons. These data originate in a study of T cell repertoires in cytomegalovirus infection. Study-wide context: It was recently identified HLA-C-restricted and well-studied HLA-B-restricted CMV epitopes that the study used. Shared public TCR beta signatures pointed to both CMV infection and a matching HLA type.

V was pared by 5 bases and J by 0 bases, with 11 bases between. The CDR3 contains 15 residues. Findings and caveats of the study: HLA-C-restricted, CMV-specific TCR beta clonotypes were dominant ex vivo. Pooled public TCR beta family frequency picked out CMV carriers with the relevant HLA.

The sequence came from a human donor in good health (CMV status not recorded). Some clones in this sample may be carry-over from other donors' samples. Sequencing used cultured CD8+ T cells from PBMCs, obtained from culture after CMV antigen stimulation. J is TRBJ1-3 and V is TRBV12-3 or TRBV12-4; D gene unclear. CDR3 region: CASSLSEASGNTIYF. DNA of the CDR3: TGTGCCAGCAGTCTTTCGGAGGCCTCTGGAAACACCATATATTTT.